The text below deals with one TCR beta chain. Its antigen is as yet unknown. The protocol was immunoSEQ multiplex PCR, while the TCRdb copy is restricted to in-frame clones and leaves out a portion. This table has some 96,000 clones, about 92% appearing once. The data were taken from a study of PD-1 blockade in classical Hodgkin lymphoma. The germline V gene encodes CDR1 LGHNA and CDR2 YNFKEQ. V was shortened by 1 base and J by 4 bases, with 14 bases between the two germline ends. The CDR3 sequence is 16 residues long. Study findings and constraints: Complete responders matched newly diagnosed patients in baseline diversity. Possible causes of repertoire differences, disease activity or prior therapy, remain undefined.

The time point denotes: cycle 4 day 1 (C4D1), after six to seven weeks of nivolumab. All patients relapsed after autologous stem cell transplantation, and brentuximab vedotin exposure varied. Reported best responses ranged across complete response, partial response or progressive disease. The V call is TRBV4-2, the J call TRBJ2-1; perhaps TRBD2 as D (5 bases). The sequence derives from a human donor with classical Hodgkin lymphoma. Sequenced material: peripheral blood mononuclear cells (PBMCs), taken before the fourth cycle of nivolumab. CDR3 nucleotides: TGTGCCAGCAGCCAAGTACTAGATAACTTTTACAATGAGCAGTTCTTC. Its translation is CASSQVLDNFYNEQFF.